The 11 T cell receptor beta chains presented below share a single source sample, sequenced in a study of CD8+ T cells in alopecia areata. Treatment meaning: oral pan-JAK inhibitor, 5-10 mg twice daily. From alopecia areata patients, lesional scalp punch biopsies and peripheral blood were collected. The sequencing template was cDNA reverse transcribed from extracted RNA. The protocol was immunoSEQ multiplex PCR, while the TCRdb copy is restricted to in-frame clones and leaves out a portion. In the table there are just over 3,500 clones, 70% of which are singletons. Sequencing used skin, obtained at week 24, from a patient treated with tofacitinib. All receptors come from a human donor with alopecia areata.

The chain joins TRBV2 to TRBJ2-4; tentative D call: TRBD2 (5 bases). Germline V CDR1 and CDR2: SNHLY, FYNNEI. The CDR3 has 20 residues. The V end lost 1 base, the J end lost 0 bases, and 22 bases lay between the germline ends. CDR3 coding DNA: TGTGCCAGCAGTGAAGTAAAGAGGGCAGTTCCTTCCCTAGCCAAAAACATTCAGTACTTC. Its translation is CASSEVKRAVPSLAKNIQYF.

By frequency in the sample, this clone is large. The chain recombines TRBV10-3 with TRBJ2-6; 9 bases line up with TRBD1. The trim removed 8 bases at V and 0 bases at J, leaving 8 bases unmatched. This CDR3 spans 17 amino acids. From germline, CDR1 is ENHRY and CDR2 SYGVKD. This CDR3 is CAIEGTGSRSGANVLTF. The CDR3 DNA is TGTGCCATCGAGGGGACAGGGTCCCGCTCTGGGGCCAACGTCCTGACTTTC.

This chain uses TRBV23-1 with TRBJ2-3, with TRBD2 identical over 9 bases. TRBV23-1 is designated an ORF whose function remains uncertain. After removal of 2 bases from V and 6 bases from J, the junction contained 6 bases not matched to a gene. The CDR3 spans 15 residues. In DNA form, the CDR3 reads TGCGCCAGCAGTCAAAACCGGCTAGCGGGGGATACGCAGTATTTT. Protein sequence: CASSQNRLAGDTQYF.

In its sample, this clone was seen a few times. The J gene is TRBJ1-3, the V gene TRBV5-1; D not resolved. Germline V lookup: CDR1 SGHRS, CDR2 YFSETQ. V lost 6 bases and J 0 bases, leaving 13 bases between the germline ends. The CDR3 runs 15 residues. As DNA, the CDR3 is TGCGCCAGCACCACCCTTCCGAGCTCTGGAAACACCATATATTTT. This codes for CASTTLPSSGNTIYF.

CDR3 DNA: TGTGCCAGCAGCTCTTTGGGGGCCTCCTACAATGAGCAGTTCTTC. This translates into CASSSLGASYNEQFF. This sequence joins TRBV7-9 and TRBJ2-1; a possible D gene is TRBD1 (6 bases). The CDR3 loop spans 15 amino acids. V was cut by 4 bases and J by 0 bases, with 10 bases left in between. Germline CDR1 SEHNR, CDR2 FQNEAQ (reference sequence).

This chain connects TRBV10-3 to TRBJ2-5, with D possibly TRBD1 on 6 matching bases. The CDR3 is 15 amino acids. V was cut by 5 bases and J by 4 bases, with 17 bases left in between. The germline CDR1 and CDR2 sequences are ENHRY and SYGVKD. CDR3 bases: TGTGCCATCAGTCCCAGAGGGGGAAGGGGAGAGACCCAGTACTTC. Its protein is CAISPRGGRGETQYF.

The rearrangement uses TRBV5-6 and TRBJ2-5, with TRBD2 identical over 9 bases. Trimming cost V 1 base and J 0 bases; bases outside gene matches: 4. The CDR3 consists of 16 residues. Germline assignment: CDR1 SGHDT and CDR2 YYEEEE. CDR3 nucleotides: TGTGCCAGCAGCTTGATCCTAGCGGGATACCAAGAGACCCAGTACTTC. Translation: CASSLILAGYQETQYF.

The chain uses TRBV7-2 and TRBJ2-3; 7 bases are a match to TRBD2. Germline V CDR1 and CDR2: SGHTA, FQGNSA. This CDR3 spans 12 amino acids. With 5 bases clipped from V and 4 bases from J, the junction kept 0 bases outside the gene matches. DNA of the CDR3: TGTGCCAGCAGCGGACTAGCAGATACGCAGTATTTT. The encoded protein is CASSGLADTQYF.

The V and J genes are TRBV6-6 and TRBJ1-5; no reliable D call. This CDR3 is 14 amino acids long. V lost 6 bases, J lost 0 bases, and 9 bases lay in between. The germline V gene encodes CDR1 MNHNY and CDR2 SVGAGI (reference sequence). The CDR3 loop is CASRRDYSNQPQHF. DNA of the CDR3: TGTGCCAGCAGAAGGGATTATAGCAATCAGCCCCAGCATTTT.

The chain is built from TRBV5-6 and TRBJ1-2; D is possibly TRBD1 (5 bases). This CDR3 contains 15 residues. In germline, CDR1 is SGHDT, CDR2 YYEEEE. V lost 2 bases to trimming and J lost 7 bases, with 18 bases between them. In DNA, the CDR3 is TGTGCCAGCAGCTTAACCCTGACAGAGACAAGTGGCTACACCTTC. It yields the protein CASSLTLTETSGYTF.

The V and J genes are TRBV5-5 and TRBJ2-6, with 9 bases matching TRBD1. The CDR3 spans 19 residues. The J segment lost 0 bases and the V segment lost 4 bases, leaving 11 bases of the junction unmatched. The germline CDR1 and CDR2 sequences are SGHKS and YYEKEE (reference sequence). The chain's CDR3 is CASSPVGGTGTSGANVLTF. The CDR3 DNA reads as TGTGCCAGCAGCCCGGTGGGAGGGACAGGGACCTCTGGGGCCAACGTCCTGACTTTC.